This entry lists 28 T cell receptor beta chains sequenced from one sample in a study of cytomegalovirus exposure and HLA in healthy donors. PCR used 60 Vbeta primers and 13 Jbeta primers. Assay: immunoSEQ multiplex PCR; the TCRdb copy retains only in-frame clones and omits some. The listing records approximately 70,000 clones. The material sequenced was PBMCs. These receptors were obtained from a female donor in good health and CMV-seropositive.

The chain combines TRBV7-2 with TRBJ2-1; 13 nucleotides line up with TRBD2. The CDR3 length is 16 residues. The trim removed 1 base at V and 7 bases at J, leaving 4 bases unmatched. The germline V gene has CDR1 SGHTA and CDR2 FQGNSA. DNA for the CDR3: TGTGCCAGCAGCTTAGGGACTAGCGGGGGTTGGAATGAGCAGTTCTTC. Protein product: CASSLGTSGGWNEQFF.

The chain has TRBV25-1 and TRBJ1-2, with 7 bases aligning to TRBD1. V lost 6 bases, J lost 2 bases, and 0 bases stayed unmatched. CDR1 and CDR2 (germline): MGHDK, SYGVNS. The CDR3 runs to 12 residues. Written as DNA, the CDR3 is TGTGCCAGCAGGGGACAGAACTATGGCTACACCTTC. This codes for CASRGQNYGYTF.

This chain links TRBV6-5 with TRBJ2-7; D perhaps matches TRBD2 (5 bases). CDR3 length: 14 residues. Deletions cut 6 bases from V and 2 bases from J, with 14 bases between. Germline assignment: CDR1 MNHEY and CDR2 SVGAGI. The CDR3 loop reads CASSPLRETYEQYF. CDR3 nucleotide sequence: TGTGCCAGCAGCCCCCTGAGGGAAACCTACGAGCAGTACTTC.

The rearrangement links TRBV6-5 to TRBJ1-1; possibly TRBD1 for D (5 bases). This CDR3 is 13 amino acids long. Germline lookup yields CDR1 MNHEY and CDR2 SVGAGI. V lost 3 bases, J lost 4 bases, and 9 bases lay in between. CDR3 amino acids: CASSYLRVTEAFF. DNA of the CDR3: TGTGCCAGCAGTTATCTCAGGGTCACTGAAGCTTTCTTT.

J is TRBJ2-5 and V is TRBV28, with 7 bases aligning to TRBD2. V lost 3 bases to trimming and J lost 3 bases; unmatched junction nucleotides: 4. The germline V gene has CDR1 MDHEN and CDR2 SYDVKM. The CDR3 has 14 residues. Written as DNA, the CDR3 is TGTGCCAGCAGTTTGCGGGGGACGGAAGAGACCCAGTACTTC. Protein: CASSLRGTEETQYF.

The J gene is TRBJ1-1, the V gene TRBV7-9; 8 bases are a match to TRBD1. Germline CDR1 SEHNR, CDR2 FQNEAQ (reference sequence). The trim removed 1 base at V and 7 bases at J, leaving 5 bases unmatched. CDR3 length: 14 residues. The CDR3 DNA is TGTGCCAGCAGCTTAGAAGGGACAGGCGATGAAGCTTTCTTT. Translation gives CASSLEGTGDEAFF. The variable domain in full, with the rest retrieved from reference TRBV7-9 and TRBJ1-1, is DTGVSQNPRHKITKRGQNVTFRCDPISEHNRLYWYRQTLGQGPEFLTYFQNEAQLEKSRLLSDRFSAERPKGSFSTLEIQRTEQGDSAMYLCASSLEGTGDEAFFGQGTRLTVV.

This chain uses TRBV4-1 with TRBJ1-5; no reliable D call. Trimming left V 1 base short and J 0 bases short, with 7 bases between. The germline V gene encodes CDR1 MGHRA and CDR2 YSYEKL. The CDR3 sequence is 15 residues long. The CDR3 DNA sequence: TGCGCCAGCAGCCAAGTCTCAGTTAGCAATCAGCCCCAGCATTTT. It specifies CASSQVSVSNQPQHF.

V and J are TRBV6-5 and TRBJ2-7, with 7 positions matching TRBD2. The length of the CDR3 is 15 residues. V shed 6 bases and J 3 bases; nucleotides not matched to a gene: 11. Germline V CDR1 and CDR2: MNHEY, SVGAGI. CDR3 in DNA: TGTGCCAGCAGCTCCCCCGCGCTAGCGGACTACGAGCAGTACTTC. Encoded protein: CASSSPALADYEQYF.

The chain employs TRBV10-1 and TRBJ2-2; 7 bases match TRBD1. Germline V gene sequence: CDR1 WNHNN, CDR2 SYGVQD (reference sequence). The CDR3 is 16 amino acids. The ends lost 5 bases at V and 2 bases at J; junction bases unmatched: 8. The DNA for the CDR3 is TGCGCCAGCAGTCCCCACGGGACAGATAACACCGGGGAGCTGTTTTTT. It specifies CASSPHGTDNTGELFF.

The V gene is TRBV6-5, the J gene TRBJ2-2, with D uncertain. Germline CDR1 MNHEY, CDR2 SVGAGI. The CDR3 contains 12 residues. With 6 bases removed from V and 8 bases from J, the gap between germline ends came to 10 bases. The CDR3 region has the DNA TGTGCCAGCAGCAGACACGCTGGGGAGCTGTTTTTT. Amino acid sequence: CASSRHAGELFF.

The chain joins TRBV29-1 to TRBJ1-1; perhaps TRBD1 as D (5 bases). The CDR3 totals 13 residues. CDR1 and CDR2 from the germline V gene are SQVTM and ANQGSEA. Trimming shortened V by 2 bases and J by 3 bases, and 10 bases separated the two germline ends. The CDR3 DNA follows: TGCAGCGTTGAACGCGGAGGGGACACTGAAGCTTTCTTT. Translated, it gives CSVERGGDTEAFF.

The chain combines TRBV6-5 with TRBJ1-1; D uncertain. V lost 0 bases, J lost 11 bases, and 13 bases lay in between. The CDR3 totals 13 residues. Per the germline V gene, CDR1 is MNHEY and CDR2 is SVGAGI. CDR3 in DNA: TGTGCCAGCAGTTACTCGCAGTATAGAGGGGCTTTCTTT. Translation: CASSYSQYRGAFF.

This chain joins TRBV7-3 and TRBJ2-3, with 14 bases identical to TRBD2. With 0 bases clipped from V and 0 bases from J, the junction kept 8 bases outside the gene matches. The germline gives CDR1 SGHTA, CDR2 FQGTGA. The CDR3 sequence is 20 residues long. This CDR3 reads CASSLTFGTSGGSSTDTQYF. CDR3 bases: TGTGCCAGCAGCTTAACGTTTGGGACTAGCGGGGGATCTAGCACAGATACGCAGTATTTT.

The chain couples TRBV7-9 to TRBJ1-2, with 10 bases lining up with TRBD1. The germline CDR1 and CDR2 sequences are SEHNR and FQNEAQ (reference sequence). V lost 1 base, J lost 4 bases, and 6 bases stayed unmatched. The CDR3 sequence is 16 residues long. CDR3 sequence (DNA): TGTGCCAGCAGCTTAGGGAGCCGGGACAGGGGCTATGGCTACACCTTC. This sequence encodes CASSLGSRDRGYGYTF.

This rearrangement joins TRBV4-1 to TRBJ1-2; 8 bases are shared with TRBD1. CDR3 length: 14 amino acids. The trim removed 2 bases at V and 7 bases at J, leaving 6 bases unmatched. Germline-derived CDR1 and CDR2 are MGHRA and YSYEKL. CDR3 in amino acids: CASSQSGGSAGYTF. CDR3 bases: TGCGCCAGCAGCCAATCAGGGGGCTCGGCTGGCTACACCTTC.

The V call is TRBV5-4, the J call TRBJ1-6; maybe TRBD1 (6 bases). The CDR3 runs 14 residues. Germline CDR1 reads SGHNT; CDR2 reads YYREEE (reference sequence). Trimming stripped 1 base from V and 7 bases from J, with 9 bases between. CDR3 residues: CASSLSGVNSPLHF. CDR3 nucleotides: TGTGCCAGCAGCTTGTCAGGGGTAAATTCACCCCTCCACTTT.

V usage is TRBV19 and J usage is TRBJ1-2, with 8 bases aligning to TRBD1. The germline V gene has CDR1 LNHDA and CDR2 SQIVND (reference sequence). CDR3 size: 13 residues. Trimming cost V 5 bases and J 11 bases; bases outside gene matches: 10. The CDR3 loop reads CASSPRDRLVYTF. The DNA for the CDR3 is TGTGCCAGTAGTCCCCGGGACAGGCTTGTTTACACCTTC.

This chain links TRBV2 with TRBJ2-6; 8 nucleotides align to TRBD1. The CDR3 extends over 16 amino acids. J gave up 0 bases and V 7 bases, and 5 bases lay outside the gene matches. Germline loops: CDR1 SNHLY, CDR2 FYNNEI. CDR3 region: CASNGQGTSGANVLTF. CDR3 DNA: TGTGCCAGCAATGGACAGGGCACCTCTGGGGCCAACGTCCTGACTTTC.

This chain connects TRBV28 to TRBJ1-2; the match to TRBD1 covers 8 bases. V lost 6 bases and J lost 2; bases outside the gene matches: 2. This CDR3 region has 13 residues. Germline V gene data show CDR1 as MDHEN and CDR2 as SYDVKM. Written as DNA, the CDR3 is TGTGCCAGCAGAGGGACAGGCAACTATGGCTACACCTTC. This gives the protein CASRGTGNYGYTF.

DNA of the CDR3: TGCAGCGTTTCGGTGGTGGGCAACACCGGGGAGCTGTTTTTT. Amino acid sequence: CSVSVVGNTGELFF. The chain links TRBV29-1 to TRBJ2-2; no clear D. Trimming took 5 bases from V and 2 from J, leaving 12 bases between them. Germline assignment: CDR1 SQVTM and CDR2 ANQGSEA. The CDR3 runs 14 residues.

The rearrangement joins TRBV5-1 to TRBJ2-1; 10 bases are shared with TRBD2. Unmatched junction bases numbered 8, after V lost 3 bases and J lost 5 bases. The CDR3 runs 16 residues. Germline CDR1 SGHRS, CDR2 YFSETQ. The CDR3 coding sequence is TGCGCCAGCAGCTGGCGGACTAGCGGAGCCGACAATGAGCAGTTCTTC. This encodes CASSWRTSGADNEQFF.

The chain uses TRBV19 and TRBJ1-5, with 11 bases that match TRBD1. The CDR3 spans 17 residues. The ends lost 7 bases at V and 1 base at J; junction bases unmatched: 9. The V gene's germline CDR1 is LNHDA and CDR2 SQIVND (reference sequence). CDR3 DNA: TGTGCCAGTACCGGGGGACAGGGGGGAAGGAGCAATCAGCCCCAGCATTTT. Translation: CASTGGQGGRSNQPQHF.

The chain links TRBV18 to TRBJ1-2; 8 nucleotides match TRBD1. Trimming took 2 bases from V and 2 from J; bases not matched to a gene: 4. The germline gives CDR1 KGHSH, CDR2 LQKENI. The CDR3 totals 15 residues. Here the CDR3 reads CASSPGTGRNYGYTF. The CDR3 DNA reads TGTGCCAGCTCACCAGGGACAGGCAGGAACTATGGCTACACCTTC.

The chain uses TRBV18 and TRBJ2-7; no firm D call. Deletions cut 3 bases from V and 1 base from J, with 10 bases between. Per germline, CDR1 KGHSH and CDR2 LQKENI. The CDR3 length is 14 residues. This chain's CDR3 is CASSPERRSYEQYF. Written as DNA, the CDR3 is TGTGCCAGCTCACCGGAGCGTCGGTCCTACGAGCAGTACTTC.

This chain joins TRBV6-5 and TRBJ1-4; 7 bases line up with TRBD1. Germline V gene lookup returns CDR1 MNHEY and CDR2 SVGAGI. This CDR3 region has 15 residues. Germline trimming cut 5 bases from V and 6 bases from J; bases unmatched to any gene: 9. CDR3 coding DNA: TGTGCCAGCAGTAACCTCGGGCAGGGGGATGAAAAACTGTTTTTT. Amino acids: CASSNLGQGDEKLFF.

V and J are TRBV28 and TRBJ1-5; 8 nucleotides align to TRBD1. This CDR3 comprises 17 residues. Germline assignment: CDR1 MDHEN and CDR2 SYDVKM. The V gene end was trimmed by 5 bases and the J gene end by 3 bases; junction bases not matched to a gene: 12. This CDR3 is CASSPQDRVRLNQPQHF. CDR3 nucleotide sequence: TGTGCCAGCAGTCCACAGGACAGGGTGAGGCTCAATCAGCCCCAGCATTTT.

The V call is TRBV7-9, the J call TRBJ2-1; D ambiguous. The CDR3 contains 14 residues. In germline, CDR1 is SEHNR, CDR2 FQNEAQ (reference sequence). V lost 2 bases and J lost 4, with 9 bases in between. The CDR3, as DNA: TGTGCCAGCAGCTTATTAGCAGATTACAATGAGCAGTTCTTC. Its translation: CASSLLADYNEQFF. The whole variable domain, filled in from reference TRBV7-9 and TRBJ2-1, reads DTGVSQNPRHKITKRGQNVTFRCDPISEHNRLYWYRQTLGQGPEFLTYFQNEAQLEKSRLLSDRFSAERPKGSFSTLEIQRTEQGDSAMYLCASSLLADYNEQFFGPGTRLTVL.

The chain uses TRBV5-1 and TRBJ2-7; D remains ambiguous. Germline V gene lookup returns CDR1 SGHRS and CDR2 YFSETQ. Trimming removed 0 bases at V and 2 bases at J, with 6 bases between. CDR3 length: 13 residues. CDR3 DNA sequence: TGCGCCAGCAGCTTGGGCGGTACCTACGAGCAGTACTTC. It encodes CASSLGGTYEQYF.